This T cell receptor beta chain is from a study of OX40 agonist ivuxolimab in advanced cancers. Study overall: The study treated patients with ivuxolimab, an agonistic anti-OX40 (CD134) antibody.

The CDR3 is 17 residues long. Trimming cost V 7 bases and J 0 bases; bases outside gene matches: 11. Germline V gives CDR1 MDHEN, CDR2 SYDVKM. Here immunoSEQ multiplex PCR was the method, and the copy in TCRdb shows in-frame clones only, minus some. Here the sample spans about 67,000 clones, around 87% being singletons. With regard to this clone: Antigen: not known.

General study findings and limits: At 0.1 to 3.0 mg/kg, CD4+ and CD8+ blood T cells expanded clonally by week 6.

This chain uses TRBV28 with TRBJ2-1; TRBD2 aligns across 8 bases. The input for sequencing was CD4+ or CD8+ T cells sorted from blood, taken in a trial of the OX40 agonist ivuxolimab. This clonotype was sampled from an adult with an advanced solid tumor such as melanoma, head and neck, liver or kidney cancer. CDR3 DNA sequence: TGTGCCAGCACCTCCGGGGGGGAACTAAGCTCCTACAATGAGCAGTTCTTC. Amino acid sequence: CASTSGGELSSYNEQFF.